This T cell receptor (beta chain) was profiled in a study of cytomegalovirus exposure and HLA in healthy donors. Points from the study as a whole: The authors later found TCR association rates varying by HLA locus, with DRB1 most and HLA-C fewest. Usually a TCR sequence was rare, but some public TCRs were found in many donors.

Concerning this clone: Its antigen remains unidentified.

There were likely unrecorded immune exposures, though donors were nominally healthy when sampled. Both 60 Vbeta primers and 13 Jbeta primers went into the PCR. Method: immunoSEQ multiplex PCR; TCRdb's copy keeps in-frame clones and lacks some. Of about 150,000 clones listed, roughly 80% are singletons. Sequenced material: PBMCs. The origin of this receptor is a male donor in good health and CMV-seronegative.

CDR3 residues: CASSPLRDLPSQPQHF. In DNA, the CDR3 is TGTGCCAGCAGTCCGTTGAGGGACTTACCCAGTCAGCCCCAGCATTTT. The chain recombines TRBV27 with TRBJ1-5; a weak D match, TRBD1 (5 bases). Trimming shortened V by 5 bases and J by 6 bases, and 20 bases separated the two germline ends. Germline CDR1 and CDR2: MNHEY and SMNVEV (reference sequence). CDR3 length equals 16 residues.